This section outlines one TCR beta chain sequence together with its context. Its specificity is not known. These data originate in a study of cytomegalovirus exposure and HLA in healthy donors. Trimming cost V 4 bases and J 1 base, with 12 bases left between them. The germline V gene encodes CDR1 SGHTS and CDR2 YDEGEE. The CDR3 totals 15 residues. Broader study findings: In vitro checks showed that three CMV-associated chains really do target CMV antigens. When presence/absence was analysed, sequencing depth was taken to be roughly uniform across donors.

The study ran its PCR with 60 Vbeta and 13 Jbeta primers. The protocol was immunoSEQ multiplex PCR, while the TCRdb copy is restricted to in-frame clones and leaves out a portion. The sample has 160,000 or so clones, 87% seen once. The rearrangement links TRBV5-8 to TRBJ1-5; D might be TRBD1 (5 bases). Sequenced material: PBMCs. This TCR came from a woman in her 30s in good health and CMV-seronegative. In DNA form, the CDR3 reads TGTGCCAGCAGCGCAGGGTACACGAGCAATCAGCCCCAGCATTTT. It yields the protein CASSAGYTSNQPQHF. Full variable domain (outside the CDR3, taken from reference TRBV5-8 and TRBJ1-5): EAGVTQSPTHLIKTRGQQATLRCSPISGHTSVYWYQQALGLGLQFLLWYDEGEERNRGNFPPRFSGRQFPNYSSELNVNALELEDSALYLCASSAGYTSNQPQHFGDGTRLSIL.